Listed below are T cell receptor beta chains from one sample, sequenced in a study of blood T cells in healthy people across ages. TCRdb independently ran MiXCR on the 5' RACE reads; one entry per CDR3 protein. The sample consists of 270,000 or so distinct CDR3 sequences, roughly 26% of them appearing once. The sequenced material came from blood. The source is a woman between 70 and 85 years old in good health. Each CDR3 is given with its conserved first and last residue. The order of the fields is D gene, clone size, J gene, V gene, CDR3 DNA, CDR3 protein. D genes are given only for firm matches. Rows may omit the clone size; those that give it use once, few, many or a size class.

d_call: TRBD1
clone_size: few
j_call: TRBJ2-1
v_call: TRBV5-1
cdr3_nt: TGCGCCAGCAGCTCCGGGACAGGGCCTAACAATGAGCAGTTCTTC
cdr3_aa: CASSSGTGPNNEQFF

d_call: NA
clone_size: NA
j_call: TRBJ2-1
v_call: TRBV2
cdr3_nt: TGTGCCAGCATCCCGATTAGAGGAAATGAGCAGTTCTTC
cdr3_aa: CASIPIRGNEQFF

d_call: NA
clone_size: NA
j_call: TRBJ2-2
v_call: TRBV5-1
cdr3_nt: TGCGCCAGCAGCTTGGGTCGGAGCGCGGTCACCGGGGAGCTGTTTTTT
cdr3_aa: CASSLGRSAVTGELFF

d_call: TRBD1
clone_size: NA
j_call: TRBJ1-2
v_call: TRBV27
cdr3_nt: TGTGCCAGCAGTTTTGACAGGGGCGCTTACACCTTC
cdr3_aa: CASSFDRGAYTF

d_call: NA
clone_size: many
j_call: TRBJ1-2
v_call: TRBV28
cdr3_nt: TGTGCCAGCAGCGTGGGGTCGCGTGGCTACACCTTC
cdr3_aa: CASSVGSRGYTF

d_call: TRBD1
clone_size: few
j_call: TRBJ2-5
v_call: TRBV7-9
cdr3_nt: TGTGCCAGCAGCTTAGTGGGCAGGGGGCGTTCATCGGAGACCCAGTACTTC
cdr3_aa: CASSLVGRGRSSETQYF

d_call: NA
clone_size: NA
j_call: TRBJ2-5
v_call: TRBV4-1
cdr3_nt: TGCGCCAGCAGCCTCTTCCAAGGGGCGGGATCGGGCGAGACCCAGTACTTC
cdr3_aa: CASSLFQGAGSGETQYF

d_call: TRBD1
clone_size: NA
j_call: TRBJ2-6
v_call: TRBV11-1
cdr3_nt: TGTGCCAGCAGCCCTAGAGACAGGGTGCTGGTAGGGGCCAACGTCCTGACTTTC
cdr3_aa: CASSPRDRVLVGANVLTF

d_call: TRBD1
clone_size: few
j_call: TRBJ2-7
v_call: TRBV20-1
cdr3_nt: TGCAGTGCTAGACGGCCAGGGGGTACCTACGAGCAGTACTTC
cdr3_aa: CSARRPGGTYEQYF

d_call: NA
clone_size: NA
j_call: TRBJ2-5
v_call: TRBV15
cdr3_nt: TGTGCCACCAGGAGAAGGCAAGAGGCCCAGTACTTC
cdr3_aa: CATRRRQEAQYF

d_call: NA
clone_size: NA
j_call: TRBJ2-7
v_call: TRBV2
cdr3_nt: TGTGCCAGCAGTCCAAACGGGCACAATGAGCAGTACTTC
cdr3_aa: CASSPNGHNEQYF

d_call: TRBD2
clone_size: NA
j_call: TRBJ2-1
v_call: TRBV19
cdr3_nt: TGTGCCAGTAGCATCCTGGCTAGCGGAAATGAGCAGTTCTTC
cdr3_aa: CASSILASGNEQFF

d_call: NA
clone_size: NA
j_call: TRBJ1-1
v_call: TRBV6-5
cdr3_nt: TGTGCCAGCAAGCGTGGACGGGGAAACACTGAAGCTTTCTTT
cdr3_aa: CASKRGRGNTEAFF

d_call: TRBD1
clone_size: few
j_call: TRBJ2-1
v_call: TRBV6-1
cdr3_nt: TGTGCCAGCTGGTCAGGGCAGGGGGCTTATGAGCAGTTCTTC
cdr3_aa: CASWSGQGAYEQFF

d_call: NA
clone_size: NA
j_call: TRBJ1-2
v_call: TRBV7-2
cdr3_nt: TGTGCCAGCAGCGATAGGAGTTACTATGGCTACACCTTC
cdr3_aa: CASSDRSYYGYTF

d_call: NA
clone_size: NA
j_call: TRBJ2-7
v_call: TRBV21-1
cdr3_nt: TGTGCCAGCAGCAAAGGCAGAGGGGCCCTCTACGAGCAGTACTTC
cdr3_aa: CASSKGRGALYEQYF

d_call: NA
clone_size: few
j_call: TRBJ1-6
v_call: TRBV10-3
cdr3_nt: TGTGCCATCAGCAGTCAGGGAGACAATTCACCCCTCCACTTT
cdr3_aa: CAISSQGDNSPLHF

d_call: NA
clone_size: NA
j_call: TRBJ1-2
v_call: TRBV7-8
cdr3_nt: TGTGCCAGCAGCTTGCAGGGCTCCTATGGCTACACCTTC
cdr3_aa: CASSLQGSYGYTF

d_call: TRBD1
clone_size: NA
j_call: TRBJ2-5
v_call: TRBV20-1
cdr3_nt: TGCAGTGCCCATCGGGGGACAGGGGGGGAAGAGACCCAGTACTTC
cdr3_aa: CSAHRGTGGEETQYF

d_call: NA
clone_size: NA
j_call: TRBJ2-7
v_call: TRBV28
cdr3_nt: TGTGCCAGCAGTTTGGTGCAGGGTAACCACGAGCAGTACTTC
cdr3_aa: CASSLVQGNHEQYF

d_call: NA
clone_size: once
j_call: TRBJ1-2
v_call: TRBV6-1
cdr3_nt: TGTGCCAGCAGTGAAGCGATGGGTAACTATGGCTACACCTTC
cdr3_aa: CASSEAMGNYGYTF

d_call: NA
clone_size: NA
j_call: TRBJ2-3
v_call: TRBV10-3
cdr3_nt: TGTGCCATCAGTAAGACAGGCACAGATACGCAGTATTTT
cdr3_aa: CAISKTGTDTQYF

d_call: NA
clone_size: NA
j_call: TRBJ2-5
v_call: TRBV5-6
cdr3_nt: TGTGCCAGCAGCAGTGGGGACTTCCAAGAGACCCAGTACTTC
cdr3_aa: CASSSGDFQETQYF

d_call: NA
clone_size: NA
j_call: TRBJ2-7
v_call: TRBV6-5
cdr3_nt: TGTGCCAGCAGGGCCCCAGCAATAAGCTCCTACGAGCAGTACTTC
cdr3_aa: CASRAPAISSYEQYF

d_call: TRBD1
clone_size: NA
j_call: TRBJ1-5
v_call: TRBV5-1
cdr3_nt: TGCGCCAGCCGGACAGGGGAGGGACAGCCCCAGCATTTT
cdr3_aa: CASRTGEGQPQHF

d_call: NA
clone_size: NA
j_call: TRBJ2-6
v_call: TRBV7-2
cdr3_nt: TGTGCCAGCAGCTACCGGGCGGGAAGCTCTGGGGCCAACGTCCTGACTTTC
cdr3_aa: CASSYRAGSSGANVLTF

d_call: NA
clone_size: NA
j_call: TRBJ2-7
v_call: TRBV28
cdr3_nt: TGTGCCAGCAGCCAGGGACTTCCCTACGAGCAGTACTTC
cdr3_aa: CASSQGLPYEQYF

d_call: NA
clone_size: many
j_call: TRBJ2-5
v_call: TRBV29-1
cdr3_nt: TGCAGCTCCGGTGGGGAGACCCAGTACTTC
cdr3_aa: CSSGGETQYF

d_call: NA
clone_size: NA
j_call: TRBJ2-7
v_call: TRBV28
cdr3_nt: TGTGCCAGCAGTACGACCGGGACAACCTACGAGCAGTACTTC
cdr3_aa: CASSTTGTTYEQYF

d_call: NA
clone_size: NA
j_call: TRBJ2-1
v_call: TRBV20-1
cdr3_nt: TGCAGTGCTACAGGGGTGGTATCTAGGAATGAGCAGTTCTTC
cdr3_aa: CSATGVVSRNEQFF

d_call: NA
clone_size: few
j_call: TRBJ2-5
v_call: TRBV5-1
cdr3_nt: TGCGCCAGCAGCTTGGCTTTCGGGGCCCAAGAGACCCAGTACTTC
cdr3_aa: CASSLAFGAQETQYF

d_call: NA
clone_size: NA
j_call: TRBJ1-6
v_call: TRBV28
cdr3_nt: TGTGCCAGCAGTTTTGGGCAGCGAACCTATAATTCACCCCTCCACTTT
cdr3_aa: CASSFGQRTYNSPLHF

d_call: NA
clone_size: few
j_call: TRBJ2-1
v_call: TRBV20-1
cdr3_nt: TGCAGTGCTATCCGGGACGGACGTCCCTACAATGAGCAGTTCTTC
cdr3_aa: CSAIRDGRPYNEQFF

d_call: NA
clone_size: NA
j_call: TRBJ1-1
v_call: TRBV6-5
cdr3_nt: TGTGCCAGCAGTTACACGCAAAACAGGAAAGCTTTCTTT
cdr3_aa: CASSYTQNRKAFF

d_call: TRBD1
clone_size: NA
j_call: TRBJ2-1
v_call: TRBV7-2
cdr3_nt: TGTGCCAGCGGGAACAGGGGCTCCTACAATGAGCAGTTCTTC
cdr3_aa: CASGNRGSYNEQFF

d_call: NA
clone_size: NA
j_call: TRBJ2-5
v_call: TRBV7-2
cdr3_nt: TGTGCCAGCAGCTTACGGAATGAGCAGTTATTC
cdr3_aa: CASSLRNEQLF

d_call: TRBD2
clone_size: NA
j_call: TRBJ2-7
v_call: TRBV6-5
cdr3_nt: TGTGCCAGCACCCCGGGGGGACCGTTCTCCTACGAGCAGTACTTC
cdr3_aa: CASTPGGPFSYEQYF

d_call: TRBD2
clone_size: few
j_call: TRBJ2-7
v_call: TRBV27
cdr3_nt: TGTGCCAGCAGATCCCCCGGGAGGGCCCAGGAGCAGTACTTC
cdr3_aa: CASRSPGRAQEQYF